This T cell receptor beta chain was profiled in a study of human T cells and chemical hapten exposure. Study context: It was small differences in pooled library volume that mainly caused per-sample TCR yields to vary. General study points: The presence of alopecia in the donors means their immune response may differ from healthy people's. PT1 expanded TCR counts and patch test score correlated positively.

Worth noting for this clonotype: Its specificity is not known.

Time point here: patch test 1, 2 weeks after DPC sensitization. Treatment reported: therapeutic diphenylcyclopropenone sensitization with weekly scalp DPC. Each donor was an alopecia patient between 18 and 70 years of age who qualified for DPC. TCRdb analysed the RACE reads with MiXCR anew, one entry per CDR3 protein. The data hold 120,000 or so distinct CDR3 sequences, with around 15% observed a single time. V lost 4 bases and J 5 bases, leaving 11 bases between the germline ends. The germline V gene has CDR1 SQVTM and CDR2 ANQGSEA. The CDR3 spans 12 residues. This clonotype was sampled from a man aged 18 to 30 with alopecia areata. Some clones in this sample may be carry-over from other donors' samples. The rearrangement joins TRBV29-1 to TRBJ2-5; possibly TRBD2 for D (5 bases). The specimen comprised whole blood, sampled in connection with sensitization to the hapten diphenylcyclopropenone (DPC). CDR3 DNA: TGCAGCGTTGTAACTCAGCGGGAGACCCAGTACTTC. Translation: CSVVTQRETQYF. Complete variable domain (other parts from reference TRBV29-1 and TRBJ2-5): SAVISQKPSRDICQRGTSLTIQCQVDSQVTMMFWYRQQPGQSLTLIATANQGSEATYESGFVIDKFPISRPNLTFSTLTVSNMSPEDSSIYLCSVVTQRETQYFGPGTRLLVL.